This TCR beta chain was retrieved from a study of blood T cell repertoires in COVID-19 (TCRdb year 2020). Study-level background: Samples from collaborators originated in the United States, Italy and Spain and spanned both the acute and convalescent phases of COVID-19. Samples came from the ongoing ImmuneRACE study (first 160 participants) plus 1,254 subjects from 6 global collaborators. A freely available public database, intended as a resource for researchers studying the immune response to SARS-CoV-2, is where the repertoires were released. Where available, HLA class I and class II types were taken from metadata supplied by the sample provider and were not determined by assay-based typing. Subjects who had been exposed to COVID-19, were actively infected with it, or had recovered from it provided the deeply sampled blood TCRbeta repertoires that made up the dataset. The sample metadata nearly always contained a de-identified subject ID, COVID-19 status, age in years and sex. The material from the prospective study consisted of cDNA or gDNA derived from T cells, B-cell-depleted T cells, or PBMCs.

As for this clone: Its antigen specificity is not known. Base qualities are not provided; no much larger clone lies one nucleotide away.

The full study reports these points: The amount of clinical and demographic metadata varied by source and participant and was provided uncurated.

Participants in the prospective study were enrolled through a virtual design, were aged roughly 18 to 95 years, and lived in 20 to 30 United States geographic areas. To assign participants to cohorts, the prospective study relied on clinical history that participants themselves reported in a screening survey and a study questionnaire. For ImmuneRACE Cohort 3, a participant was defined as recovered based on two consecutive negative NP/OP PCR tests, clearance by a healthcare professional, or resolution of symptoms. Mobile phlebotomists in the prospective study collected whole blood, serum and a nasopharyngeal or oropharyngeal swab from every participant. Additional blood draws and questionnaires over an approximately 2-month period could optionally be provided by prospective study participants. Prospective study blood samples were shipped either frozen or at room temperature before DNA extraction.

TCRbeta CDR3 regions were amplified from genomic DNA using the immunoSEQ Assay, a bias-controlled multiplex PCR. The authors' pipeline ran thus. Nucleated cell counts per sample were estimated from amplification of reference gene primers within the assay. Sequence reads were collapsed and filtered to measure the absolute abundance of every unique TCRbeta CDR3 rearrangement. For each sample, productive Simpson clonality was calculated as the square root of Simpson's diversity index over productive rearrangements. As stored in TCRdb, this immuneACCESS dataset retains in-frame rearrangements with V and J assigned. A fraction of the clones does not appear; measured against another copy, unresolved V genes explain less than half of the discrepancy, and the remainder lacks a known reason. Clonal size and the V and J genes are those of that table, whereas D and trimming came from the DNA. The sample includes a few hundred thousand clones, with around 89% observed a single time. The ten largest account for 3.5% to 5% of the sample.

The sequence came from a woman aged 30 to 39 who had recovered from COVID-19. Sequencing was carried out using PBMCs or T cells enriched from blood (not recorded which).

CDR3 protein: CASSLAGGGTDEQFF. The base sequence is TGTGCCAGCAGTCTAGCGGGGGGAGGGACGGATGAGCAGTTCTTC. This sequence uses TRBV7-2 and TRBJ2-1; a stretch of 11 junction bases matches TRBD2. Via the germline V gene, CDR1 is SGHTA and CDR2 FQGNSA. Relative to germline, V is missing 6 bases and J is missing 8 bases, with 9 bases of the junction outside any gene match. The CDR3 runs 15 residues from the cysteine to the phenylalanine. Only CDR3 DNA is held: 45 bases, read in frame from base 1.